This passage covers 29 T cell receptor beta chains from one sample sequenced in a study of beta chain features in type 1 diabetes. General observations from the study: Significant though moderate, a shortening of TCRB CDR3s appeared in all four CD4+ subsets of Type 1 diabetes patients.

The antigens for these receptors are not known. The isolated RNA, all of it, was reverse transcribed, so expressed TCRB transcripts were what got sequenced. Sequenced by immunoSEQ multiplex PCR; TCRdb stores in-frame clones only, minus some. The table shows 600,000 to 750,000 clones, with approximately 13% occurring only once. Sequenced sample: naive CD4+ T cells from blood. The source is a man aged 25 to 40 with type 1 diabetes.

V gene TRBV5-1 combines with J gene TRBJ2-1, with a possible D match to TRBD1 (6 bases). The CDR3 totals 11 residues. V was cut by 4 bases and J by 10 bases, with 9 bases left in between. The germline CDR1 and CDR2 sequences are SGHRS and YFSETQ. CDR3 sequence: CASSRTAEQFF. CDR3 nucleotides: TGCGCCAGCAGCCGGACAGCAGAGCAGTTCTTC.

In its sample, this clone was seen a few times. The chain employs TRBV29-1 and TRBJ2-2; D is unclear. The CDR3 extends over 14 amino acids. The V gene's germline CDR1 is SQVTM and CDR2 ANQGSEA. V was cut by 5 bases and J by 0 bases, with 10 bases left in between. CDR3 coding DNA: TGCAGCGTTATTCCCCAGCCGAACACCGGGGAGCTGTTTTTT. As protein: CSVIPQPNTGELFF.

CDR3 nucleotides: TGTGCCAGCAGCCGCCTTTCCTCTTCCTTAAAAAAGCTAAGATCACCCCTCCACTTT. Its protein product is CASSRLSSSLKKLRSPLHF. The rearrangement joins TRBV13 to TRBJ1-6, with D uncertain. CDR1 and CDR2 from the germline V gene are PRHDT and FYEKMQ (reference sequence). The CDR3 is 19 amino acids. The germline V and J ends were trimmed by 5 bases and 10 bases, with 30 bases remaining between them.

This clone came up a few times. V usage is TRBV19 and J usage is TRBJ1-2; D uncertain. Germline CDR1 and CDR2: LNHDA and SQIVND (reference sequence). This CDR3 comprises 14 residues. The V end was cut by 6 bases, the J end by 5 bases, with 16 bases between. CDR3 region: CASSMTGYGYGYTF. CDR3 bases: TGTGCCAGTAGCATGACGGGTTACGGGTATGGCTACACCTTC.

The chain is built from TRBV19 and TRBJ2-7, with D perhaps TRBD2 (6 bases). Germline V gene data show CDR1 as LNHDA and CDR2 as SQIVND (reference sequence). V lost 5 bases to trimming and J lost 3 bases, with 17 bases between them. This CDR3 is 15 amino acids long. CDR3 bases: TGTGCCAGTAGTCCTCAGGGACTGGGGAACTACGAGCAGTACTTC. This encodes CASSPQGLGNYEQYF. Variable domain in full (rest from reference TRBV19 and TRBJ2-7): DGGITQSPKYLFRKEGQNVTLSCEQNLNHDAMYWYRQDPGQGLRLIYYSQIVNDFQKGDIAEGYSVSREKKESFPLTVTSAQKNPTAFYLCASSPQGLGNYEQYFGPGTRLTVT.

The chain uses TRBV30 and TRBJ1-2, with D perhaps TRBD1 (5 bases). Deletions cut 1 base from V and 3 bases from J, with 12 bases between. Germline V gives CDR1 GTSNPN, CDR2 SVGIG (reference sequence). The CDR3 sequence is 14 residues long. CDR3 in amino acids: CAWSATGTYYGYTF. CDR3 in DNA: TGTGCCTGGAGTGCAACCGGGACCTACTATGGCTACACCTTC.

This rearrangement joins TRBV5-1 to TRBJ1-6; TRBD1 matches 10 bases. J was trimmed by 7 bases and V by 4 bases; bases with no gene match: 5. The CDR3 is 15 residues long. Germline CDR1 is SGHRS and CDR2 is YFSETQ. CDR3 sequence reads: CASSPLDRGNSPLHF. DNA of the CDR3: TGCGCCAGCAGCCCTTTGGACAGGGGGAATTCACCCCTCCACTTT.

This clone was observed a few times. The gene calls are TRBV30 and TRBJ2-2; D remains ambiguous. The V and J ends lost 4 bases and 4 bases respectively, with 13 bases between them. Germline V gene lookup returns CDR1 GTSNPN and CDR2 SVGIG (reference sequence). The CDR3 runs 14 residues. Written as DNA, the CDR3 is TGTGCCTGGAACTTGTTAACGGGCACCGGGGAGCTGTTTTTT. Translation: CAWNLLTGTGELFF.

The chain recombines TRBV27 with TRBJ2-1; 8 positions agree with TRBD1. The CDR3 contains 18 residues. V was clipped by 3 bases and J by 0 bases; unmatched bases: 10. Germline loops: CDR1 MNHEY, CDR2 SMNVEV (reference sequence). CDR3 sequence reads: CASSFNGQGSLSYNEQFF. The DNA of the CDR3 is TGTGCCAGCAGTTTCAACGGACAGGGCAGCCTCTCCTACAATGAGCAGTTCTTC.

V gene TRBV5-1 combines with J gene TRBJ2-1; D is perhaps TRBD2 (5 bases). The V gene lost 0 bases and the J gene lost 7 bases, with 11 bases spanning the gap. Germline CDR1 reads SGHRS; CDR2 reads YFSETQ. This CDR3 has 14 residues. CDR3 DNA: TGCGCCAGCAGCTTGGAACCGGGGATGAATGAGCAGTTCTTC. This translates into CASSLEPGMNEQFF.

The chain has TRBV2 and TRBJ1-1; 8 bases align to TRBD1. J was trimmed by 5 bases and V by 1 base; bases with no gene match: 6. Per germline, CDR1 SNHLY and CDR2 FYNNEI. This CDR3 comprises 15 residues. CDR3 amino acids: CASSEGGTGGTEAFF. Here the CDR3 DNA reads TGTGCCAGCAGTGAAGGGGGAACAGGGGGAACTGAAGCTTTCTTT.

This clone was observed a few times. V is TRBV6-1 and J is TRBJ1-1, with 8 nucleotides matching TRBD1. The CDR3 is 14 amino acids. CDR1 MNHNS and CDR2 SASEGT come from the germline V gene. J was trimmed by 2 bases and V by 4 bases; bases with no gene match: 3. CDR3 in DNA: TGTGCCAGCAGTGGACAGGGGATCAACACTGAAGCTTTCTTT. Amino acid sequence: CASSGQGINTEAFF.

This clone occurred a few times. The chain employs TRBV25-1 and TRBJ2-7, with D uncertain. The ends were cut back, 8 bases at V and 2 bases at J, with 16 bases in the middle. Germline loops: CDR1 MGHDK, CDR2 SYGVNS. The CDR3 contains 14 residues. The CDR3 region is CASSRYTEPYEQYF. For the CDR3, the DNA is TGTGCCAGCTCTCGGTACACTGAACCCTACGAGCAGTACTTC.

Only a few counts were recorded for this clone. This rearrangement joins TRBV7-2 to TRBJ2-5; D may be TRBD1 (5 bases). CDR1 and CDR2 (germline): SGHTA, FQGNSA. The CDR3 sequence is 14 residues long. V was clipped by 5 bases and J by 5 bases, with 15 bases between them. CDR3 in DNA: TGTGCCAGCAGCCGAAGACAGTTTTCGGAGACCCAGTACTTC. Translation: CASSRRQFSETQYF.

This clone was observed a few times. For the CDR3, the DNA is TGTGCCAGCAGCCACAGCCTATGGGTGTACTTC. Its protein is CASSHSLWVYF. This rearrangement joins TRBV6-1 to TRBJ2-7; no reliable D call. The CDR3 length is 11 residues. Germline CDR1 and CDR2: MNHNS and SASEGT. Trimming removed 6 bases at V and 12 bases at J, with 15 bases between.

This clone occurred a few times. The chain links TRBV14 to TRBJ1-1, with D possibly matching TRBD1 (5 bases). Looked up from germline, CDR1 is SGHDN and CDR2 is FVKESK. This CDR3 comprises 12 residues. V shed 5 bases and J shed 8 bases, with 12 bases lying between them. The CDR3 nucleotides read TGTGCCAGCAGCTCGCAGGGAGTAGAAGCTTTCTTT. Translated: CASSSQGVEAFF. The full variable domain, its missing parts supplied by reference TRBV14 and TRBJ1-1, is EAGVTQFPSHSVIEKGQTVTLRCDPISGHDNLYWYRRVMGKEIKFLLHFVKESKQDESGMPNNRFLAERTGGTYSTLKVQPAELEDSGVYFCASSSQGVEAFFGQGTRLTVV.

The rearrangement links TRBV7-2 to TRBJ2-2, with D possibly matching TRBD1 (6 bases). CDR3 length: 16 residues. Looked up from germline, CDR1 is SGHTA and CDR2 is FQGNSA. Trimming shortened V by 5 bases and J by 4 bases, and 17 bases separated the two germline ends. Written as DNA, the CDR3 is TGTGCCAGCAGCCCTCTGAACAGGGTAACCACCGGGGAGCTGTTTTTT. Its protein product is CASSPLNRVTTGELFF.

This chain uses TRBV10-3 with TRBJ2-7; 13 nucleotides line up with TRBD2. With V trimmed by 4 bases and J by 5 bases, 8 bases remained unmatched. The CDR3 is made up of 16 amino acids. Germline V gene sequence: CDR1 ENHRY, CDR2 SYGVKD. The CDR3 bases are TGTGCCATCAGTGGCATCCCCACTAGCGGGGGGGACGAGCAGTACTTC. Translated, it gives CAISGIPTSGGDEQYF.

The rearrangement links TRBV7-2 to TRBJ1-6; the D gene is possibly TRBD1 (5 bases). The CDR3 loop spans 15 amino acids. Germline V CDR1 and CDR2: SGHTA, FQGNSA. The germline V and J ends were trimmed by 5 bases and 10 bases, with 18 bases remaining between them. In DNA form, the CDR3 reads TGTGCCAGCAGCCACCTAACGGGGGGAGTATCACCCCTCCACTTT. Translation: CASSHLTGGVSPLHF.

The chain couples TRBV6-5 to TRBJ1-1; the match to TRBD1 covers 9 bases. Germline assignment: CDR1 MNHEY and CDR2 SVGAGI. The CDR3 runs 15 residues. Trimming took 7 bases from V and 4 from J; bases not matched to a gene: 10. The CDR3 DNA is TGTGCCAGCAAACACACAGGGGGCGAGGGCACTGAAGCTTTCTTT. Amino acid sequence: CASKHTGGEGTEAFF.

This clone appeared a few times. The chain combines TRBV10-3 with TRBJ1-2, with 8 bases lining up with TRBD1. Unmatched junction bases numbered 16, after V lost 1 base and J lost 6 bases. The CDR3 has 18 residues. Per germline, CDR1 ENHRY and CDR2 SYGVKD. Written as DNA, the CDR3 is TGTGCCATCAGTGAGTGGGCGCCACGGACAGGGAGGGTAGATGGCTACACCTTC. Translating it yields CAISEWAPRTGRVDGYTF.

This clone occurred a few times. The rearrangement links TRBV25-1 to TRBJ1-2; 9 nucleotides line up with TRBD1. Trimming cost V 0 bases and J 4 bases; bases outside gene matches: 3. The CDR3 covers 15 residues. Per the germline V gene, CDR1 is MGHDK and CDR2 is SYGVNS. CDR3 sequence reads: CASSEYGTGSYGYTF. The DNA for the CDR3 is TGTGCCAGCAGTGAATATGGGACAGGGAGCTATGGCTACACCTTC.

This chain uses TRBV10-3 with TRBJ1-2; 11 nucleotides match TRBD1. The CDR3 is 12 amino acids. The trim removed 10 bases at V and 8 bases at J, leaving 6 bases unmatched. CDR1 and CDR2 from the germline V gene are ENHRY and SYGVKD. The DNA of the CDR3 is TGTGCCACGGGACAGGGGGGTGGAGGCTACACCTTC. The encoded protein is CATGQGGGGYTF.

This clone was detected only a few times. This sequence joins TRBV7-2 and TRBJ2-7; maybe TRBD2 (7 bases). The CDR3 runs to 13 residues. Germline assignment: CDR1 SGHTA and CDR2 FQGNSA. The V and J ends lost 3 bases and 5 bases respectively, with 11 bases between them. The CDR3, as DNA: TGTGCCAGCAGCTTTCGGGGGGCCAACGAGCAGTACTTC. The encoded protein is CASSFRGANEQYF.

This clone occurred a few times. This chain links TRBV6-5 with TRBJ2-7; D ambiguous. In germline, CDR1 is MNHEY, CDR2 SVGAGI. The CDR3 runs 15 residues. V was pared by 3 bases and J by 1 base, with 13 bases between. The CDR3 sequence: CASSYSGPFSYEQYF. The DNA for the CDR3 is TGTGCCAGCAGTTATTCGGGCCCTTTTTCCTACGAGCAGTACTTC.

This clone was seen only a few times. This sequence joins TRBV11-2 and TRBJ2-3; TRBD1 aligns across 7 bases. Germline V gene data show CDR1 as SGHAT and CDR2 as FQNNGV. The trim removed 5 bases at V and 1 base at J, leaving 6 bases unmatched. The CDR3 totals 15 residues. Written as DNA, the CDR3 is TGTGCCAGCAGCGTACAGACAGGGCGCACAGATACGCAGTATTTT. This gives the protein CASSVQTGRTDTQYF.

The V and J genes are TRBV4-3 and TRBJ2-7, with TRBD2 matching over 8 bases. Trimming took 0 bases from V and 6 from J; bases not matched to a gene: 7. The CDR3 runs to 15 residues. Looked up from germline, CDR1 is LGHNA and CDR2 is YSLEER. The CDR3 bases are TGCGCCAGCAGCCAAGAACGCGGGGGGATACCCGAGCAGTACTTC. Its protein is CASSQERGGIPEQYF.

V gene TRBV4-2 combines with J gene TRBJ2-7; weak D call: TRBD2 (5 bases). With 0 bases removed from V and 3 bases from J, the gap between germline ends came to 9 bases. Germline CDR1 LGHNA, CDR2 YNFKEQ. The CDR3 sequence is 14 residues long. CDR3 coding DNA: TGTGCCAGCAGCCAAGATACTAGTTACTACGAGCAGTACTTC. This codes for CASSQDTSYYEQYF.

The sample holds a few counts of this clone. The chain is built from TRBV6-4 and TRBJ2-3; D is perhaps TRBD1 (8 bases). Germline V gives CDR1 MRHNA, CDR2 SNTAGT. V lost 3 bases and J 6 bases, leaving 13 bases between the germline ends. The length of the CDR3 is 14 residues. In DNA, the CDR3 is TGTGCCAGCAGTGAACAGGGGGGGGCCGATACGCAGTATTTT. Residues: CASSEQGGADTQYF.